The 13 T cell receptor beta chains listed next were all sequenced from one sample in a study of Ad26.COV2.S vaccination and SARS-CoV-2 variants. The treatment denotes: over 15 received Ad26.COV2.S at low or high dose, single or two shots; several received placebo; per-sample allocation not given. Samples analyzed were those drawn on day 63 after the first vaccine or placebo injection. Here immunoSEQ multiplex PCR was the method, and the copy in TCRdb shows in-frame clones only, minus some. The sample includes 300,000 to 350,000 clones, roughly 86% of them seen just once. The source was peripheral blood, collected in a trial of Ad26.COV2.S vaccine versus placebo. Receptors originate from a person aged 18 to 65 who received the Ad26.COV2.S COVID-19 vaccine or a placebo.

This chain links TRBV19 with TRBJ2-7; possible D gene TRBD1, 5 bases. V dropped 4 bases and J dropped 6 bases, with 16 bases sitting between them. CDR1 is LNHDA, CDR2 SQIVND, per germline (reference sequence). This CDR3 region has 14 residues. CDR3 nucleotide sequence: TGTGCCAGTAGTAAAGCACAGGTTGGGCGCGAGCAGTACTTC. Translating it yields CASSKAQVGREQYF.

The rearrangement joins TRBV19 to TRBJ1-5, with unresolved D. Germline V gene sequence: CDR1 LNHDA, CDR2 SQIVND (reference sequence). V shed 6 bases and J shed 4 bases, with 13 bases lying between them. The CDR3 is 14 amino acids. The CDR3 loop reads CASRLTEVNQPQHF. DNA for the CDR3: TGTGCCAGTAGACTGACCGAGGTAAATCAGCCCCAGCATTTT.

CDR3 coding DNA: TGTGCCAGCAGCCCGAAAGGGGACTTTAAAACTGAAGCTTTCTTT. Translating it yields CASSPKGDFKTEAFF. The chain uses TRBV4-2 and TRBJ1-1; possible D gene TRBD1, 5 bases. Germline lookup yields CDR1 LGHNA and CDR2 YNFKEQ. The CDR3 runs 15 residues. Trimming took off 4 bases at V and 5 bases at J, with 17 bases between the two ends.

This chain links TRBV18 with TRBJ1-5; D is uncertain. Trimming removed 5 bases at V and 1 base at J, with 3 bases between. CDR1 and CDR2 from the germline V gene are KGHSH and LQKENI. CDR3 length: 12 amino acids. CDR3 in DNA: TGTGCCAGCTCAGAGAGCAATCAGCCCCAGCATTTT. Translated, it gives CASSESNQPQHF.

V gene TRBV6-5 combines with J gene TRBJ2-7; possible D gene TRBD1, 6 bases. This CDR3 has 15 residues. The V end was cut by 3 bases, the J end by 2 bases, with 14 bases between. Germline CDR1 and CDR2: MNHEY and SVGAGI. This CDR3 is CASSYFQGHPYEQYF. Here the CDR3 DNA reads TGTGCCAGCAGTTATTTCCAGGGGCATCCCTACGAGCAGTACTTC.

The V call is TRBV7-2, the J call TRBJ1-2, with D perhaps TRBD1 (6 bases). V shed 2 bases and J shed 4 bases, with 17 bases lying between them. The CDR3 spans 16 residues. CDR1 SGHTA and CDR2 FQGNSA come from the germline V gene. In DNA form, the CDR3 reads TGTGCCAGCAGCTTACTGGGGGCGGGCCGAACCTATGGCTACACCTTC. This codes for CASSLLGAGRTYGYTF.

In this sample, this clone turned up a few times. The chain has TRBV6-2 or TRBV6-3 and TRBJ2-3, with TRBD2 identical over 13 bases. This CDR3 spans 20 amino acids. Germline loops: CDR1 MNHEY, CDR2 SVGEGT. V lost 0 bases to trimming and J lost 2 bases; unmatched junction nucleotides: 11. DNA of the CDR3: TGTGCCAGCAGTTACTCGATCAGGACTAGCGGGGGTATTATCACAGATACGCAGTATTTT. This sequence encodes CASSYSIRTSGGIITDTQYF.

V and J are TRBV3-1 (or the pseudogene TRBV3-2) and TRBJ1-3; D unclear. V lost 1 base to trimming and J lost 2 bases, with 9 bases between them. The CDR3 is 15 residues long. Germline assignment: CDR1 LGHDT and CDR2 YNNKEL (reference sequence). CDR3 amino acids: CASSQGSFPGNTIYF. CDR3 bases: TGTGCCAGCAGCCAAGGGAGCTTCCCTGGAAACACCATATATTTT.

The rearrangement uses TRBV9 and TRBJ1-1, with 7 bases that match TRBD1. Unmatched junction bases numbered 7, after V lost 2 bases and J lost 3 bases. This CDR3 is 15 amino acids long. Germline V CDR1 and CDR2: SGDLS, YYNGEE. CDR3 nucleotides: TGTGCCAGCAGCGTGTCCAGGACAGGACACACTGAAGCTTTCTTT. Translation gives CASSVSRTGHTEAFF.

The chain links TRBV6-2 or TRBV6-3 to TRBJ1-6; D call uncertain. The germline V gene has CDR1 MNHEY and CDR2 SVGEGT. The CDR3 is 18 amino acids. Trimming removed 2 bases at V and 3 bases at J, with 17 bases between. The CDR3 DNA is TGTGCCAGCAGTTACCGTCTACGGTTTGGGGACTATAATTCACCCCTCCACTTT. Protein sequence: CASSYRLRFGDYNSPLHF.

This chain links TRBV27 with TRBJ1-4; unclear D gene. Germline V CDR1 and CDR2: MNHEY, SMNVEV (reference sequence). The V end was cut by 5 bases, the J end by 6 bases, with 16 bases between. The CDR3 is 15 residues long. The CDR3, as DNA: TGTGCCAGCAGTCCCTCAGGCATTTGGGATGAAAAACTGTTTTTT. Translation: CASSPSGIWDEKLFF.

This chain joins TRBV18 and TRBJ2-3, with D perhaps TRBD1 (6 bases). The CDR3 sequence is 16 residues long. V was pared by 2 bases and J by 5 bases, with 17 bases between. The V gene's germline CDR1 is KGHSH and CDR2 LQKENI. CDR3 nucleotide sequence: TGTGCCAGCTCACCAAATCTGTTGGGGGCTGGAGATACGCAGTATTTT. Encoded protein: CASSPNLLGAGDTQYF.

The V and J genes are TRBV10-3 and TRBJ2-7; 10 nucleotides match TRBD2. Per germline, CDR1 ENHRY and CDR2 SYGVKD. Trimming cost V 3 bases and J 3 bases; bases outside gene matches: 11. The CDR3 length is 17 residues. The CDR3 bases are TGTGCCATCAGTGAAGGTAGCGGGGGGCCTAGCGGCTACGAGCAGTACTTC. Translating it yields CAISEGSGGPSGYEQYF.